This entry lists 7 T cell receptor beta chains sequenced from one sample in a study of T cell repertoires in aging, cancer and after chemotherapy. A mixed TRB-A/B primer pool amplified rearranged TRB by multiplex touch-down PCR. TCRdb re-called the multiplex PCR reads through MiXCR, storing one row per CDR3 protein. The sample carries 5,500 to 7,000 distinct CDR3 sequences, about 19% recorded once. Amplification of TCR beta used genomic DNA extracted from peripheral blood. The specimen sequenced was blood. These receptor sequences come from a human donor with a blood cancer.

V and J are TRBV20-1 and TRBJ2-2; a possible D gene is TRBD2 (5 bases). V was clipped by 3 bases and J by 3 bases, with 14 bases between them. This CDR3 has 15 residues. Germline CDR1 is DFQATT and CDR2 is SNEGSKA (reference sequence). The CDR3, as DNA: TGCAGTGCTAGTAGACTTTTGAGGGACACCGGGGAGCTGTTTTTT. It is translated as CSASRLLRDTGELFF.

The CDR3 DNA reads as TGTGCCAGCAGCGCCGCAAGGACAGGGCTCTACGAGCAGTACTTC. Amino acid sequence: CASSAARTGLYEQYF. The rearrangement joins TRBV5-6 to TRBJ2-7; 8 bases line up with TRBD1. The germline V gene has CDR1 SGHDT and CDR2 YYEEEE. V lost 4 bases to trimming and J lost 3 bases; unmatched junction nucleotides: 9. The CDR3 is made up of 15 amino acids. Full variable domain (outside the CDR3, taken from reference TRBV5-6 and TRBJ2-7): DAGVTQSPTHLIKTRGQQVTLRCSPKSGHDTVSWYQQALGQGPQFIFQYYEEEERQRGNFPDRFSGHQFPNYSSELNVNALLLGDSALYLCASSAARTGLYEQYFGPGTRLTVT.

This clonotype is medium-sized by share. The chain joins TRBV6-5 to TRBJ2-7; the match to TRBD1 covers 10 bases. The ends lost 0 bases at V and 2 bases at J; junction bases unmatched: 10. The CDR3 extends over 18 amino acids. Germline CDR1 reads MNHEY; CDR2 reads SVGAGI. Here the CDR3 reads CASSYSGNPGQGPYEQYF. CDR3 nucleotide sequence: TGTGCCAGCAGTTACTCGGGAAACCCGGGACAGGGGCCCTACGAGCAGTACTTC.

V gene TRBV28 combines with J gene TRBJ2-7; D is possibly TRBD1 or TRBD2 (5 bases each). The V and J ends lost 6 bases and 2 bases respectively, with 20 bases between them. This CDR3 has 16 amino acids. Germline CDR1 reads MDHEN; CDR2 reads SYDVKM. CDR3 sequence (DNA): TGTGCCAGCAGCCGCCGGGACCCAAGAAGCACCTACGAGCAGTACTTC. Translating it yields CASSRRDPRSTYEQYF.

By share, this clonotype ranks as medium-sized. The genes are TRBV7-6 and TRBJ2-3; D gene unclear. CDR3 length equals 12 residues. CDR1 is SGHVS, CDR2 FNYEAQ, per germline. V lost 5 bases and J 5 bases, leaving 8 bases between the germline ends. As DNA, the CDR3 is TGTGCCAGCAGCCCGACCAGAGATACGCAGTATTTT. Its protein is CASSPTRDTQYF.

This clonotype is categorized as medium-sized. The CDR3 spells CASSYRGRRHNSPLHF. DNA of the CDR3: TGTGCCAGCAGTTACAGGGGAAGACGGCATAATTCACCCCTCCACTTT. The gene calls are TRBV6-2 or TRBV6-3 and TRBJ1-6, with TRBD1 as a possible D gene (5 bases). Germline V gives CDR1 MNHEY, CDR2 SVGEGT. Deletions cut 2 bases from V and 5 bases from J, with 13 bases between. CDR3 length: 16 amino acids.

By share, this clonotype counts as medium-sized. The chain uses TRBV30 and TRBJ2-4; D is unclear. Per the germline V gene, CDR1 is GTSNPN and CDR2 is SVGIG (reference sequence). This CDR3 has 13 amino acids. V dropped 5 bases and J dropped 1 base, with 9 bases sitting between them. The CDR3 nucleotides read TGTGCCTGGGCAGACGGGGCCAAAAACATTCAGTACTTC. Its translation: CAWADGAKNIQYF.